This is a list of T cell receptor beta chains from one sample in a study of human T cells and chemical hapten exposure. TCRdb re-called the RACE reads with MiXCR, one entry per CDR3 protein. The repertoire holds roughly 100,000 distinct CDR3 sequences, 8% to 13% seen once, with roughly 3.3% in the top ten. The source material was whole blood, sampled in connection with sensitization to the hapten diphenylcyclopropenone (DPC). Source of these receptors: a woman in her thirties or forties with alopecia areata. Some clones in this sample may be carry-over from other donors' samples. Both conserved end residues are part of each CDR3. A D gene is named only where the DNA matches it firmly. Expanded clones are given a class, and other clones once, few, many or no size at all.

size	V	D	J	DNA	CDR3
-	TRBV9	TRBD2	TRBJ2-5	TGTGCCAGCAGCGCGGCAGCGGGGGCCCAAGAGACCCAGTACTTC	CASSAAAGAQETQYF
many	TRBV12-5	-	TRBJ1-1	TGTGCTAGTGGTTTGGTAAGCCCCCCAACTGGAGCTTTCTTT	CASGLVSPPTGAFF
many	TRBV12-5	-	TRBJ1-2	TGTGCTAGTGGTTCAGGCTCCGGTAACTATGGCTACACCTTC	CASGSGSGNYGYTF
few	TRBV27	TRBD1	TRBJ1-3	TGTGCCAGCAGTTTAGGGTTGACAGGGGCTAACTCTGGAAACACCATATATTTT	CASSLGLTGANSGNTIYF
-	TRBV5-4	TRBD1	TRBJ1-2	TGTGCCAGCAGCTTCGGGACAGCTGCTAACTATGGCTACACCTTC	CASSFGTAANYGYTF
-	TRBV5-1	-	TRBJ2-3	TGCGCCAGCAGCTTGGGACAGGCAGATACGCAGTATTTT	CASSLGQADTQYF
many	TRBV29-1	-	TRBJ1-2	TGCAGCGTTGATAGCAGGGGATGGCACTATGGCTACACCTTC	CSVDSRGWHYGYTF
many	TRBV5-1	TRBD1	TRBJ1-6	TGCGCCAGCAGCTTCGGACAGGGCAACAATTCACCCCTCCACTTT	CASSFGQGNNSPLHF
many	TRBV4-2	TRBD2	TRBJ2-1	TGTGCCAGCAGCCAAGGTAGCGGGGGGGCGGCTAATGAGCAGTTCTTC	CASSQGSGGAANEQFF
-	TRBV5-1	-	TRBJ2-1	TGCGCCAGCAGCTTAATTAGCGCCCTCTCCTACAATGAGCAGTTCTTC	CASSLISALSYNEQFF